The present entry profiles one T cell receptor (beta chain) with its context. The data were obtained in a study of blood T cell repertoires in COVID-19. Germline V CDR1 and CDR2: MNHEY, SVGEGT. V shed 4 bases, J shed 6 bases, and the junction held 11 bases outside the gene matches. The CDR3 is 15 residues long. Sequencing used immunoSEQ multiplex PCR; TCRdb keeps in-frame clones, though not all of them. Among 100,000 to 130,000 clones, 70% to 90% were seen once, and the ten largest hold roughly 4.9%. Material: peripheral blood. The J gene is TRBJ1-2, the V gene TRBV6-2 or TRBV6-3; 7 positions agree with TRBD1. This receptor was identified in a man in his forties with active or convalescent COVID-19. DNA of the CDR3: TGTGCCAGCAGTTTAAGGGGACAGCAAACGGATGGCTACACCTTC. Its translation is CASSLRGQQTDGYTF.